A single TCR beta chain is shown here with its context. The CDR3 consists of 12 residues. V lost 5 bases and J lost 1, with 5 bases in between. Germline lookup yields CDR1 MNHNS and CDR2 SASEGT. This entry is derived from a study of technical replicates of blood from several donors. Using immunoSEQ multiplex PCR, the repertoire was profiled, and TCRdb retains in-frame clones only, with some absent. The table records 99,000 or so clones, 95% of them present only once. The chain carries TRBV6-1 and TRBJ1-1; no clear D gene. The origin of this receptor is a human donor in good health. The sequencing input was T cells isolated from PBMCs. The CDR3 protein is CASSPGNTEAFF. DNA of the CDR3: TGTGCCAGCAGTCCGGGGAACACTGAAGCTTTCTTT.